These 18 T cell receptor beta chains were all obtained from the same sample, sequenced in a study of radiotherapy plus CTLA-4 blockade in lung cancer. Assay used: immunoSEQ multiplex PCR; TCRdb lists only in-frame clones, some missing. The table records about 77,000 clones, 70% to 80% of them present only once. Sequenced here: peripheral blood, sampled from a patient treated with radiotherapy plus ipilimumab. These receptor sequences come from a human donor with non-small cell lung cancer whose response to radiotherapy plus ipilimumab could not be evaluated.

This chain links TRBV19 with TRBJ1-1; possibly TRBD1 for D (6 bases). CDR3 length: 14 amino acids. Per germline, CDR1 LNHDA and CDR2 SQIVND (reference sequence). V lost 7 bases and J lost 3, with 15 bases in between. The CDR3 region is CASTSKGVDTEAFF. CDR3 nucleotides: TGTGCCAGTACTTCTAAGGGGGTTGACACTGAAGCTTTCTTT.

This clone was counted between two and nine times. The chain couples TRBV19 to TRBJ2-2, with no clear D. Looked up from germline, CDR1 is LNHDA and CDR2 is SQIVND (reference sequence). The CDR3 has 13 residues. V shed 5 bases and J shed 5 bases, with 9 bases lying between them. CDR3 nucleotides: TGTGCCAGTAGTTACGCCCGGACCGGGGAGCTGTTTTTT. This translates into CASSYARTGELFF. The variable domain in full, completed from reference TRBV19 and TRBJ2-2, reads DGGITQSPKYLFRKEGQNVTLSCEQNLNHDAMYWYRQDPGQGLRLIYYSQIVNDFQKGDIAEGYSVSREKKESFPLTVTSAQKNPTAFYLCASSYARTGELFFGEGSRLTVL.

V usage is TRBV12-5 and J usage is TRBJ1-6; tentative D call: TRBD1 (6 bases). The V end was cut by 5 bases, the J end by 10 bases, with 15 bases between. The CDR3 loop spans 14 amino acids. Germline CDR1 is LGHNT and CDR2 is FRNRAP. The CDR3 protein is CASGPRQEDSPLHF. In DNA form, the CDR3 reads TGTGCTAGTGGTCCTCGACAGGAGGACTCACCCCTCCACTTT.

This chain joins TRBV6-5 and TRBJ1-1, with no clear D. The V end was cut by 8 bases, the J end by 3 bases, with 19 bases between. This CDR3 region has 15 residues. Looked up from germline, CDR1 is MNHEY and CDR2 is SVGAGI. This chain's CDR3 is CASRKSRRVDTEAFF. Here the CDR3 DNA reads TGTGCCAGCCGTAAGTCCCGGAGGGTTGACACTGAAGCTTTCTTT.

The V gene is TRBV11-3, the J gene TRBJ2-7; D may be TRBD2 (5 bases). This CDR3 region has 13 residues. CDR1 and CDR2 (germline): SGHNT, YENEEA. V was trimmed by 6 bases and J by 3 bases, leaving 12 bases between them. CDR3 in DNA: TGTGCCAGCAGTCTACTCGGGAACTACGAGCAGTACTTC. Protein sequence: CASSLLGNYEQYF.

V and J are TRBV7-9 and TRBJ1-6, with a tentative D call TRBD1 (5 bases). This CDR3 region has 14 residues. In germline, CDR1 is SEHNR, CDR2 FQNEAQ (reference sequence). V was trimmed by 5 bases and J by 7 bases, leaving 12 bases between them. DNA for the CDR3: TGTGCCAGCAGCCCACCGGGGGACAATTCACCCCTCCACTTT. This encodes CASSPPGDNSPLHF.

The chain recombines TRBV7-9 with TRBJ2-3; 9 positions match TRBD2. The germline CDR1 and CDR2 sequences are SEHNR and FQNEAQ (reference sequence). V trimming: 5 bases; J trimming: 2 bases; junction bases outside the gene matches: 17. This CDR3 spans 19 amino acids. CDR3 coding DNA: TGTGCCAGCAGCACCATCTTTAGGGCTAGCGGGGTTTACACAGATACGCAGTATTTT. It translates to CASSTIFRASGVYTDTQYF.

This clone was recorded a few times. The chain links TRBV9 to TRBJ2-3; possible D gene TRBD2, 5 bases. Germline V gene sequence: CDR1 SGDLS, CDR2 YYNGEE. CDR3 length: 16 amino acids. Trimming took 4 bases from V and 0 from J, leaving 15 bases between them. The DNA of the CDR3 is TGTGCCAGCAGCCCTCGGGAAGGGTCTAGCACAGATACGCAGTATTTT. It codes for CASSPREGSSTDTQYF. Full variable domain (missing parts from reference TRBV9 and TRBJ2-3): DSGVTQTPKHLITATGQRVTLRCSPRSGDLSVYWYQQSLDQGLQFLIQYYNGEERAKGNILERFSAQQFPDLHSELNLSSLELGDSALYFCASSPREGSSTDTQYFGPGTRLTVL.

V is TRBV14 and J is TRBJ2-5, with 11 positions matching TRBD2. The DNA end favors TRBJ2-7, so the J call may be wrong. The V gene's germline CDR1 is SGHDN and CDR2 FVKESK. This CDR3 region has 20 residues. The CDR3 DNA sequence: TGTGCCAGCAGCCCAAGTATTGCGACTAGCGGGACCCACTCCTCCTACGAGCAGTACTTC. The encoded protein is CASSPSIATSGTHSSYEQYF.

This rearrangement joins TRBV28 to TRBJ2-2, with 8 bases matching TRBD1. The trim removed 7 bases at V and 4 bases at J, leaving 5 bases unmatched. Germline CDR1 is MDHEN and CDR2 is SYDVKM. The CDR3 contains 14 residues. The CDR3 coding sequence is TGTGCCAGCATGACAGGGGATGTCACCGGGGAGCTGTTTTTT. Protein: CASMTGDVTGELFF.

The J gene is TRBJ2-5, the V gene TRBV2, with D unclear. From germline, CDR1 is SNHLY and CDR2 FYNNEI. V was cut by 6 bases and J by 5 bases, with 19 bases left in between. The CDR3 is 15 amino acids. As DNA, the CDR3 is TGTGCCAGCAGCGCCATTCCGCCTATCCGGGAGACCCAGTACTTC. The encoded protein is CASSAIPPIRETQYF.

Written as DNA, the CDR3 is TGTGCCAGCCAGACAGACTCTGGGGCCAACGTCCTGACTTTC. This encodes CASQTDSGANVLTF. V is TRBV2 and J is TRBJ2-6; D possibly corresponds to TRBD1 (5 bases). This CDR3 contains 14 residues. V was shortened by 8 bases and J by 0 bases, with 8 bases between the two germline ends. Per the germline V gene, CDR1 is SNHLY and CDR2 is FYNNEI.

The chain links TRBV9 to TRBJ2-2; the match to TRBD2 covers 8 bases. V shed 3 bases and J 0 bases; nucleotides not matched to a gene: 4. Germline values: CDR1 SGDLS, CDR2 YYNGEE. This CDR3 is 16 amino acids long. In nucleotides, the CDR3 is TGTGCCAGCAGCGCCGCAGCGGGGGCGAACACCGGGGAGCTGTTTTTT. Amino acids: CASSAAAGANTGELFF.

About this clone itself: At the DNA level, this CDR3 is encoded by other sequences in the same sample as well. The chain combines TRBV11-3 with TRBJ2-1; tentatively, D is TRBD1 (6 bases). The ends were cut back, 1 base at V and 2 bases at J, with 21 bases in the middle. The germline V gene has CDR1 SGHNT and CDR2 YENEEA. The CDR3 has 19 residues. The CDR3 DNA reads as TGTGCCAGCAGCTTAGCTCGTCCCCCCACAGGGTGCGCCTACAATGAGCAGTTCTTC. Encoded protein: CASSLARPPTGCAYNEQFF.

This clone came up a few times. The chain couples TRBV19 to TRBJ1-2; TRBD1 might be the D (6 bases). CDR1 is LNHDA, CDR2 SQIVND, per germline (reference sequence). This CDR3 comprises 14 residues. V lost 3 bases, J lost 7 bases, and 15 bases lay in between. The CDR3 is CASSIGRDISGYTF. The CDR3 coding sequence is TGTGCCAGTAGTATTGGAAGGGACATAAGTGGCTACACCTTC.

This clone was detected a few times. The chain links TRBV6-1 to TRBJ2-3; TRBD2 aligns across 7 bases. J was trimmed by 6 bases and V by 5 bases; bases with no gene match: 11. Germline CDR1 and CDR2: MNHNS and SASEGT. The CDR3 sequence is 15 residues long. The chain's CDR3 is CASSREAQMGDTQYF. The CDR3 coding sequence is TGTGCCAGCAGTCGGGAGGCTCAAATGGGGGATACGCAGTATTTT.

This clone was recorded many times. The chain joins TRBV6-1 to TRBJ2-7; no clear D gene. Looked up from germline, CDR1 is MNHNS and CDR2 is SASEGT. Between the trimmed V and J ends, which lost 2 bases and 0 bases, there was a span of 5 bases. The CDR3 sequence is 13 residues long. The CDR3 region has the DNA TGTGCCAGCAGTGAATGGAGCTCCTACGAGCAGTACTTC. This encodes CASSEWSSYEQYF.

The CDR3 spells CASRDYREPYGYTF. The CDR3 DNA follows: TGTGCCAGCAGGGATTACAGGGAACCCTATGGCTACACCTTC. This rearrangement joins TRBV27 to TRBJ1-2, with D maybe TRBD1 (6 bases). V dropped 6 bases and J dropped 4 bases, with 15 bases sitting between them. The germline V gene has CDR1 MNHEY and CDR2 SMNVEV (reference sequence). The CDR3 is 14 amino acids.